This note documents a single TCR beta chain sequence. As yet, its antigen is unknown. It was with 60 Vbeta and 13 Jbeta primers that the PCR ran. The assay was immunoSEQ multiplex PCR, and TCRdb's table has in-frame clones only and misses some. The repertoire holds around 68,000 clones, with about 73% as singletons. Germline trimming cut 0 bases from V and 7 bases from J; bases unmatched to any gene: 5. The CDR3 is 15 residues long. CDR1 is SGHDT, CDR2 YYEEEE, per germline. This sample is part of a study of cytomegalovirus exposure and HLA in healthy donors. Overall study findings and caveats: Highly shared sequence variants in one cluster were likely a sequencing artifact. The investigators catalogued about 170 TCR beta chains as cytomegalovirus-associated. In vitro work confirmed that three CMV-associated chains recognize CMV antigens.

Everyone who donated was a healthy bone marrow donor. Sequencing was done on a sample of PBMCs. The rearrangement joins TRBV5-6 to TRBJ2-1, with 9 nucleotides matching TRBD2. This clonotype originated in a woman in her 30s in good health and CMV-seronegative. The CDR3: CASSLGLAGKNEQFF. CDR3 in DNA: TGTGCCAGCAGCTTGGGGCTAGCGGGGAAGAATGAGCAGTTCTTC.